These T cell receptor beta chains were read from a single sample in a study of blood T cell repertoires in COVID-19. Clones were read by immunoSEQ multiplex PCR, and TCRdb kept only the in-frame ones, dropping some. Here the sample spans about 150,000 clones, 84% being singletons. The material sequenced was peripheral blood. The receptors were gathered from a human donor in a cohort sampled during active COVID-19. Both conserved end residues are part of each CDR3. D genes are given only for firm matches. A clone size is listed for some rows: how often the clone was seen (once, few, many), or a class if it is expanded.

>once|TRBV5-1|NA|TRBJ2-7
TGCGCCAGCGGATGGGGCGGCATTTCCTACGAGCAGTACTTC
CASGWGGISYEQYF
>NA|TRBV4-1|TRBD2|TRBJ2-5
TGCGCCAGCAGCCCCGGCTTGGTTAGCGGGGGGGCCTTAGGGGAGACCCAGTACTTC
CASSPGLVSGGALGETQYF
>NA|TRBV30|TRBD1|TRBJ1-1
TGTGCCTGGAGTTACAGGGGCACTGAAGCTTTCTTT
CAWSYRGTEAFF
>NA|TRBV10-3|TRBD1|TRBJ1-2
TGTGCCATCAGTGAAGGACAGGAGGACGGCTACACCTTC
CAISEGQEDGYTF
>NA|TRBV18|TRBD1|TRBJ2-7
TGTGCCAGCTCACCGGGCCGGGACAGGGTCGACGAGCAGTACTTC
CASSPGRDRVDEQYF
>NA|TRBV5-1|TRBD1|TRBJ2-4
TGCGCCAGCAGCTTGGAGGGACAGGGGGCGGAAAACATTCAGTACTTC
CASSLEGQGAENIQYF
>few|TRBV6-5|NA|TRBJ1-3
TGTGCCAGCAGGCGTCTAGACACCATATATTTT
CASRRLDTIYF
>once|TRBV30|NA|TRBJ1-1
TGTGCCTGGAGGCGGGACGGAGACGCTGAAGCTTTCTTT
CAWRRDGDAEAFF
>NA|TRBV19|TRBD1|TRBJ1-1
TGTGCCAGTAGTATTCTTGTCGGGACAGGGGGCACTGAAGCTTTCTTT
CASSILVGTGGTEAFF
>NA|TRBV12-3/TRBV12-4|TRBD2|TRBJ2-1
TGTGCCAGCAGCCGGGGGGGCAATGAGCAGTTCTTC
CASSRGGNEQFF
>once|TRBV5-1|TRBD1|TRBJ2-3
TGCGCCAGCAGCCTCGCGGGACAGGGGATAGATACGCAGTATTTT
CASSLAGQGIDTQYF
>NA|TRBV27|TRBD1|TRBJ2-1
TGTGCCAGCACCCCCCGGACAGGGAACGATGAGCAGTTCTTC
CASTPRTGNDEQFF
>NA|TRBV6-6|TRBD1|TRBJ2-2
TGTGCCAGCAGTTACTCCGGGACAGGTGACACCGGGGAGCTGTTTTTT
CASSYSGTGDTGELFF
>NA|TRBV5-3|TRBD1|TRBJ2-7
TGTGCCAGAAGCTTCGGGACAGATCCTACCTACGAGCAGTACTTC
CARSFGTDPTYEQYF
>NA|TRBV6-5|TRBD1|TRBJ1-2
TGTGCCAGCGCCGGGACAGGGGTCACGCTGGTTGGCTACACCTTC
CASAGTGVTLVGYTF
>NA|TRBV19|TRBD2|TRBJ2-5
TGTGCCAGTAGTCCCGGACTAGCGGGAGTCGGGGAGACCCAGTACTTC
CASSPGLAGVGETQYF
>NA|TRBV12-3/TRBV12-4|NA|TRBJ1-2
TGTGCCAGCAGTTTAGCGCTAATCTATGGCTACACCTTC
CASSLALIYGYTF
>NA|TRBV30|NA|TRBJ1-5
TGTGCCTGGAGTCCCACCCCGGGGAGGGGGCAGCCCCAGCATTTT
CAWSPTPGRGQPQHF
>NA|TRBV29-1|NA|TRBJ1-1
TGCAGCGTTACAGTGTACCCTGAAGCTTTCTTT
CSVTVYPEAFF
>few|TRBV7-9|NA|TRBJ2-2
TGTGCCAGCAGCTTTAGCACCGGGGAGCTGTTTTTT
CASSFSTGELFF
>NA|TRBV3-1/TRBV3-2|NA|TRBJ2-2
TGTGCCAGCAGCCCCGACAGCTCGAACACCGGGGAGCTGTTTTTT
CASSPDSSNTGELFF
>NA|TRBV2|NA|TRBJ2-2
TGTGCCAGCAGGGCCAGGGGCACCGGGGAGCTGTTTTTT
CASRARGTGELFF
>NA|TRBV2|TRBD1|TRBJ1-4
TGTGCCAGCAGTGGGACAGGGCGGAACGAAAAACTGTTTTTT
CASSGTGRNEKLFF
>NA|TRBV30|NA|TRBJ1-6
TGTGCCTGGAGTGGGGGGCATAATTCACCCCTCCACTTT
CAWSGGHNSPLHF
>NA|TRBV6-6|TRBD1|TRBJ1-4
TGTGCCAGCAGTTACGAAAGGGACAGAACTAATGAAAAACTGTTTTTT
CASSYERDRTNEKLFF
>NA|TRBV7-8|NA|TRBJ1-5
TGTGCCAGCAGCTTAGCTAGGGAGGACGCTAGCAATCAGCCCCAGCATTTT
CASSLAREDASNQPQHF
>NA|TRBV6-2/TRBV6-3|NA|TRBJ2-3
TGTGCCAGCAGTTACGGCCTGCCTGATACGCAGTATTTT
CASSYGLPDTQYF
>NA|TRBV7-2|NA|TRBJ1-3
TGTGCCAGCAGCAGGGGCGACGGAAACACCATATATTTT
CASSRGDGNTIYF
>NA|TRBV5-1|NA|TRBJ1-4
TGCGCCAGCAGCACCGGGGTGGAAGAGGGAAAACTGTTTTTT
CASSTGVEEGKLFF
>NA|TRBV29-1|NA|TRBJ1-1
TGCAGCGTTAATACAGGGAACACTGAAGCTTTCTTT
CSVNTGNTEAFF
>NA|TRBV27|NA|TRBJ2-6
TGTGCCAGCAGTTTCTGGTCAGGGAAGCTCTCTGGGGCCAACGTCCTGACTTTC
CASSFWSGKLSGANVLTF
>NA|TRBV5-1|NA|TRBJ1-3
TGCGCCAGCAGCTTGGCCCCCGGGACTGGGATTGGAAACACCATATATTTT
CASSLAPGTGIGNTIYF
>NA|TRBV5-4|TRBD2|TRBJ2-1
TGTGCCAGCAGCGGGGTGACTAGCGGGAGGTCTAATGAGCAGTTCTTC
CASSGVTSGRSNEQFF
>NA|TRBV5-1|TRBD1|TRBJ2-7
TGCGCCAGCAGCTTCAAATCAGGGGGCTACGAGCAGTACTTC
CASSFKSGGYEQYF
>once|TRBV9|NA|TRBJ1-4
TGTGCCAGCAGCCCGGGTACGCGGGATTCTAATGAAAAACTGTTTTTT
CASSPGTRDSNEKLFF
>NA|TRBV12-3/TRBV12-4|NA|TRBJ1-1
TGTGCCAGCAGCTGGACAGCGAACACTGAAGCTTTCTTT
CASSWTANTEAFF
>once|TRBV7-8|NA|TRBJ2-1
TGTGCCAGCAGCTTAGGGGCGGGTTTTACGATAAGGCTGAATGACTCCTACAATGAGCAGTTCTTC
CASSLGAGFTIRLNDSYNEQFF
>NA|TRBV5-1|NA|TRBJ2-1
TGCGCCAGCAGCCAAATTTCGAGCCCCTACAATGAGCAGTTCTTC
CASSQISSPYNEQFF
>NA|TRBV2|NA|TRBJ1-3
TGTGCCAGCAGTGAGGTGGGCCCCTCCATATATTTT
CASSEVGPSIYF
>NA|TRBV2|NA|TRBJ1-4
TGTGCCAGCATGGTCCGACCGGGAAGTAATGAAAAACTGTTTTTT
CASMVRPGSNEKLFF
>NA|TRBV19|NA|TRBJ2-1
TGTGCCAGTAGTTCCCGGACGGGGGATGAGCAGTTCTTC
CASSSRTGDEQFF
>NA|TRBV3-1/TRBV3-2|TRBD2|TRBJ2-3
TGTGCCAGCAGCCCTTGGACTAGCACTAGCACAGATACGCAGTATTTT
CASSPWTSTSTDTQYF
>NA|TRBV28|TRBD2|TRBJ2-5
TGTGCCAGCAGTCCGGGACTAGCGGGAATGCAAGAGACCCAGTACTTC
CASSPGLAGMQETQYF
>few|TRBV18|NA|TRBJ2-7
TGTGCCAGCTCACCACCAAGGGGGGGCAAGGACAGCTACGAGCAGTACTTC
CASSPPRGGKDSYEQYF
>NA|TRBV19|NA|TRBJ1-4
TGTGCCAGTACTCGGACAGATCAGCGTGAAAAACTGTTTTTT
CASTRTDQREKLFF
>NA|TRBV30|NA|TRBJ2-1
TGTGCCTGGAGCGTACAGGGAGAGCAGTTCTTC
CAWSVQGEQFF
>NA|TRBV4-1|TRBD2|TRBJ2-1
TGCGCCAGCAGCCAAGGCCGGGCTAGCGGATACAATGAGCAGTTCTTC
CASSQGRASGYNEQFF
>few|TRBV25-1|TRBD1|TRBJ1-1
TGTGCCAGCAGTCTGACAGGGGGCTCGAACACTGAAGCTTTCTTT
CASSLTGGSNTEAFF
>NA|TRBV4-2|TRBD1|TRBJ1-4
TGTGCCAGCAGCCTTCTGGGGACAGGGGGTAACCAAGTTAGGTCAACTAATGAAAAACTGTTTTTT
CASSLLGTGGNQVRSTNEKLFF
>NA|TRBV9|TRBD2|TRBJ2-3
TGTGCCAGCACCCAGCTAGCGGGGGGGTCGGGGGCAGATACGCAGTATTTT
CASTQLAGGSGADTQYF
>NA|TRBV4-1|NA|TRBJ1-1
TGCGCCAGCAACGGGGTTTACAACACTGAAGCTTTCTTT
CASNGVYNTEAFF
>few|TRBV2|NA|TRBJ2-7
TGTGCCAGCAGACCACAGGGTGGCACCTACGAGCAGTACTTC
CASRPQGGTYEQYF
>NA|TRBV28|NA|TRBJ1-3
TGTGCCAGCAGACGCCTTGGGGAGAGCTCTGGAAACACCATATATTTT
CASRRLGESSGNTIYF